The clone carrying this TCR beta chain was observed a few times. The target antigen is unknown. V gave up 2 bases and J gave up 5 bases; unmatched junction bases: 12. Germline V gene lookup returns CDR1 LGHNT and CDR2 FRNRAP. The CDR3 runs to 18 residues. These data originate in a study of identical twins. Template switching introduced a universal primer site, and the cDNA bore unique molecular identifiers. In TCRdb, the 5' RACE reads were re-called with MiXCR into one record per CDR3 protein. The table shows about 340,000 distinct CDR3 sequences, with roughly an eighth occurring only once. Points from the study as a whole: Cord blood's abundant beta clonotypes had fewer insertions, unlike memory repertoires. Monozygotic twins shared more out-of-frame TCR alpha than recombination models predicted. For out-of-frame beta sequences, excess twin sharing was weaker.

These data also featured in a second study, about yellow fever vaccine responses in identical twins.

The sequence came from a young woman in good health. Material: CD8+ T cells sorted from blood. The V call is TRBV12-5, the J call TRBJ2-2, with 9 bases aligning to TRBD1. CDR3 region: CASGLQGWDRVRTGELFF. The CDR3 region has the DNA TGTGCTAGTGGTTTGCAAGGCTGGGACAGGGTCAGGACCGGGGAGCTGTTTTTT.